The subject of this entry is one TCR beta chain. Its antigen is undetermined. Exposure to brentuximab vedotin varied, and each patient had relapsed following autologous stem cell transplantation. Researchers used magnetic negative selection to pull out pure CD4+ T cells from thawed PBMCs. Complete response, partial response or progressive disease constituted the best responses recorded. The table came from immunoSEQ multiplex PCR; TCRdb's copy has only in-frame clones and leaves some out. The table shows about 35,000 clones, with 80% to 95% occurring only once. This CDR3 is built from 15 residues. The ends lost 2 bases at V and 5 bases at J; junction bases unmatched: 7. Germline assignment: CDR1 MGHRA and CDR2 YSYEKL. This entry belongs to a study of PD-1 blockade in classical Hodgkin lymphoma. Study at large: A 3 mg/kg intravenous dose of nivolumab was received by patients every 2 weeks.

Study-level results: Compared with healthy donors, newly diagnosed patients reportedly showed lower baseline TCR diversity. The baseline diversity of complete responders showed similarity to that of newly diagnosed patients.

The chain links TRBV4-1 to TRBJ2-7; 9 bases match TRBD1. The sequencing used CD4+ T cells from blood, collected at baseline. The clonotype was recovered from a human donor with classical Hodgkin lymphoma. The CDR3 reads CASSQWDRVGHEQYF. DNA of the CDR3: TGCGCCAGCAGCCAATGGGACAGGGTAGGCCACGAGCAGTACTTC.